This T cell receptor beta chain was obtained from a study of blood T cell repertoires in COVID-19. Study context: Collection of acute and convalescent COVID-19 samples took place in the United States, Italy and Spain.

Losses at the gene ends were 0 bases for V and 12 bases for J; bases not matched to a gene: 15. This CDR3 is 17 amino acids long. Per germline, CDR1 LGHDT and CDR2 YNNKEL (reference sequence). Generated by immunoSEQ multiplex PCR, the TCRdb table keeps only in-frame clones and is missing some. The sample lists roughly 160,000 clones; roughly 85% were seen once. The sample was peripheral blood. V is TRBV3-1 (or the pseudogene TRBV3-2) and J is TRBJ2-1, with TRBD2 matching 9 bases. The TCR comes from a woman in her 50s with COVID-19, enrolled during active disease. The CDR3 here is CASSQEGWVAGAVRQFF. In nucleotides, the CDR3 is TGTGCCAGCAGCCAAGAAGGTTGGGTAGCGGGGGCGGTACGGCAGTTCTTC.